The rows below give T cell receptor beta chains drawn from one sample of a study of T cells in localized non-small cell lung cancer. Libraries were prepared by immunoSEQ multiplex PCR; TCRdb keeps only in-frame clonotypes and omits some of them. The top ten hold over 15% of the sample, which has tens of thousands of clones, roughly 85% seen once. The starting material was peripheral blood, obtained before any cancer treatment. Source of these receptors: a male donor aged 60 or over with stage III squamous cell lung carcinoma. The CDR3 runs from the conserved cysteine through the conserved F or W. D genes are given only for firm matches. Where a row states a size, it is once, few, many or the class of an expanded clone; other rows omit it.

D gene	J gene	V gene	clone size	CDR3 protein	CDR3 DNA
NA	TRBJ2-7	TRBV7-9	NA	CASSDRYEQYF	TGTGCCAGCAGCGATAGGTACGAGCAGTACTTC
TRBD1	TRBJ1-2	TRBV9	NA	CASSLRQGSGYTF	TGTGCCAGCAGCCTTCGACAGGGGAGCGGCTACACCTTC
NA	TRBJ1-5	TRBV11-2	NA	CASSLTGGQPQHF	TGTGCCAGCAGCTTAACCGGCGGTCAGCCCCAGCATTTT
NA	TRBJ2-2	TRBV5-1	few	CASSADPGTQRTGELFF	TGCGCCAGCAGCGCCGATCCCGGGACCCAACGCACCGGGGAGCTGTTTTTT
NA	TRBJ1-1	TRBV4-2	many	CASSQEQGGEAFF	TGTGCCAGCAGCCAAGAGCAGGGAGGTGAAGCTTTCTTT
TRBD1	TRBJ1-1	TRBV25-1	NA	CASRRDSPFTEAFF	TGTGCCAGCAGAAGGGACAGCCCATTCACTGAAGCTTTCTTT
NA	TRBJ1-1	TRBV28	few	CASSELVGQLNTEAFF	TGTGCCAGCAGTGAGCTTGTTGGTCAACTGAACACTGAAGCTTTCTTT
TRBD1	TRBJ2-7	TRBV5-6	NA	CASSPRTGLEQYF	TGTGCCAGCAGCCCCCGGACAGGCCTGGAGCAGTACTTC
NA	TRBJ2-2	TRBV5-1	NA	CASSLVREVGELFF	TGCGCCAGCAGCTTGGTCAGGGAAGTCGGGGAGCTGTTTTTT
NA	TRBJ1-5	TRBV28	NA	CASSFVREPQHF	TGTGCCAGCAGTTTTGTCAGGGAGCCCCAGCATTTT
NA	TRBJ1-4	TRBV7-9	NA	CASSPLGGREEKLFF	TGTGCCAGCAGCCCCCTGGGGGGGAGGGAAGAAAAACTGTTTTTT
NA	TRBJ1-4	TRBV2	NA	CASSGRQLRSEKLFF	TGTGCCAGCAGTGGCCGCCAGTTAAGGAGTGAAAAACTGTTTTTT
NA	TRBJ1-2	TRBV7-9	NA	CASSFDSYGYTF	TGTGCCAGCAGCTTTGATAGCTATGGCTACACCTTC
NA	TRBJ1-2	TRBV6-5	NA	CASSYRERRGYTF	TGTGCCAGCAGTTACAGGGAACGACGTGGCTACACCTTC
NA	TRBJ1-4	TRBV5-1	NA	CASSLAPGNEKLFF	TGCGCCAGCAGCTTGGCTCCAGGGAATGAAAAACTGTTTTTT
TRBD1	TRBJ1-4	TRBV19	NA	CASSILGTGREKLFF	TGTGCCAGTAGTATACTAGGGACAGGACGTGAAAAACTGTTTTTT
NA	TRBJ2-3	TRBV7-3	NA	CASSLRAGEGRTDTQYF	TGTGCCAGCAGCTTAAGGGCCGGAGAAGGACGCACAGATACGCAGTATTTT
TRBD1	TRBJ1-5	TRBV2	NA	CASSGTGEQPQHF	TGTGCCAGCAGTGGGACAGGGGAACAGCCCCAGCATTTT
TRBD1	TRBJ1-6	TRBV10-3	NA	CATTGGANSSPLHF	TGTGCCACCACAGGGGGCGCGAATAGTTCACCCCTCCACTTT
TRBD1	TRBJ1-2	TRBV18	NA	CASSPGTVNYGYTF	TGTGCCAGCTCACCCGGGACAGTTAACTATGGCTACACCTTC